These 23 T cell receptor beta chains share one sample of origin, sequenced in a study of blood T cell repertoires in COVID-19 (dated by TCRdb to 2018 to 2020). Library construction relied on the immunoSEQ multiplex PCR assay. In TCRdb, the immuneACCESS table is reduced to in-frame sequences with V and J assigned. These tables do not hold every clone; where another copy was compared, an unresolved V gene accounts for under half, and the others remain unexplained. A total of 280,000 or so clones appear in this sample, approximately 90% of them only once. The ten largest clones represent roughly 6.3% of the sample. Input material: PBMCs or T cells enriched from blood (not recorded which). The receptors shown here come from a woman between 40 and 50 years old who had recovered from COVID-19.

In this sample, this clone turned up once. The gene calls are TRBV29-1 and TRBJ2-3, with D tentatively TRBD1 (5 bases). V lost 3 bases and J 2 bases, leaving 12 bases between the germline ends. Per the germline V gene, CDR1 is SQVTM and CDR2 is ANQGSEA. The CDR3 is 14 amino acids. CDR3 DNA: TGCAGCGTTGACTCCAGGGTGTCCACAGATACGCAGTATTTT. This codes for CSVDSRVSTDTQYF.

This chain joins TRBV28 and TRBJ2-1; unclear D gene. CDR1 and CDR2 from the germline V gene are MDHEN and SYDVKM. V gave up 4 bases and J gave up 0 bases, with 13 bases separating them. This CDR3 contains 16 residues. CDR3 in amino acids: CASSSASASSYNEQFF. CDR3 DNA sequence: TGTGCCAGCAGTTCTGCGAGCGCCAGCTCCTACAATGAGCAGTTCTTC.

DNA for the CDR3: TGTGCCAGCAGTTTATTATCCGGGACAGGTTTCATGAACACTGAAGCTTTCTTT. Its protein product is CASSLLSGTGFMNTEAFF. The chain joins TRBV28 to TRBJ1-1, with 8 bases identical to TRBD1. This CDR3 comprises 18 residues. The germline gives CDR1 MDHEN, CDR2 SYDVKM. Losses at the gene ends were 1 base for V and 0 bases for J; bases not matched to a gene: 10.

This clone showed up just a few times. The chain combines TRBV11-2 with TRBJ1-6; D is unresolved. V shed 5 bases and J shed 5 bases, with 4 bases lying between them. The germline V gene has CDR1 SGHAT and CDR2 FQNNGV. The CDR3 totals 12 residues. CDR3 in DNA: TGTGCCAGCAGCGCTAATAATTCACCCCTCCACTTT. It encodes CASSANNSPLHF.

This chain connects TRBV7-9 to TRBJ1-2, with 7 bases lining up with TRBD1. From germline, CDR1 is SEHNR and CDR2 FQNEAQ (reference sequence). This CDR3 contains 13 residues. V shed 5 bases and J 3 bases; nucleotides not matched to a gene: 3. The CDR3 DNA follows: TGTGCCAGCAGCACAGGGGCCTACTATGGCTACACCTTC. This sequence encodes CASSTGAYYGYTF.

This clone was detected once. This chain links TRBV7-2 with TRBJ2-7; TRBD2 might be the D (5 bases). The V end lost 1 base, the J end lost 3 bases, and 13 bases lay between the germline ends. Germline V gene lookup returns CDR1 SGHTA and CDR2 FQGNSA. The CDR3 is 15 residues long. The DNA of the CDR3 is TGTGCCAGCAGCTTAGGGCTAGCTCCGATCTACGAGCAGTACTTC. Translation: CASSLGLAPIYEQYF.

This clone came up a few times. This chain uses TRBV5-6 with TRBJ2-7; possibly TRBD2 for D (6 bases). CDR1 is SGHDT and CDR2 is YYEEEE in the germline V gene. V lost 2 bases and J lost 6, with 21 bases in between. The CDR3 sequence is 16 residues long. CDR3 amino acids: CASSLSGGIPLGEQYF. Here the CDR3 DNA reads TGTGCCAGCAGCTTATCAGGCGGGATCCCTTTGGGCGAGCAGTACTTC.

This chain uses TRBV5-8 with TRBJ2-3, with D unclear. Looked up from germline, CDR1 is SGHTS and CDR2 is YDEGEE. Trimming shortened V by 4 bases and J by 10 bases, and 13 bases separated the two germline ends. The CDR3 has 12 amino acids. The CDR3 DNA follows: TGTGCCAGCAGCCCCGCGGTCTGGTCGCAGTATTTT. It yields the protein CASSPAVWSQYF.

The chain couples TRBV18 to TRBJ1-1, with 8 bases fitting TRBD1. The CDR3 totals 15 residues. J lost 1 base, V lost 3 bases, and 4 bases had no gene match. Per the germline V gene, CDR1 is KGHSH and CDR2 is LQKENI. CDR3 region: CASSPLQGANTEAFF. The CDR3 bases are TGTGCCAGCTCACCCCTCCAGGGGGCGAACACTGAAGCTTTCTTT.

The rearrangement uses TRBV19 and TRBJ1-4, with D maybe TRBD1 (5 bases). With 8 bases removed from V and 8 bases from J, the gap between germline ends came to 15 bases. Germline CDR1 reads LNHDA; CDR2 reads SQIVND (reference sequence). The CDR3 sequence is 13 residues long. In DNA, the CDR3 is TGTGCCAGTGGGGGGGGAACTTCGGAAAAACTGTTTTTT. Its protein is CASGGGTSEKLFF.

V gene TRBV10-3 combines with J gene TRBJ1-5; no clear D. CDR1 is ENHRY, CDR2 SYGVKD, per germline. The CDR3 is made up of 13 amino acids. Trimming pared 4 bases from V and 4 bases from J, leaving 8 bases between. The CDR3 bases are TGTGCCATCAGTGGATCCACTAATCAGCCCCAGCATTTT. Residues: CAISGSTNQPQHF.

The chain joins TRBV30 to TRBJ2-3, with 7 nucleotides matching TRBD2. Germline-derived CDR1 and CDR2 are GTSNPN and SVGIG (reference sequence). V shed 3 bases and J 2 bases; nucleotides not matched to a gene: 8. CDR3 length: 15 residues. The CDR3 spells CAWRGLAADTDTQYF. CDR3 in DNA: TGTGCCTGGAGGGGCCTAGCGGCGGACACAGATACGCAGTATTTT.

The gene calls are TRBV4-2 and TRBJ1-5; D not certain. V was trimmed by 1 base and J by 0 bases, leaving 10 bases between them. The CDR3 runs to 16 residues. Germline V CDR1 and CDR2: LGHNA, YNFKEQ. CDR3 in DNA: TGTGCCAGCAGCCAAGTACCGGGAAATAGCAATCAGCCCCAGCATTTT. It yields the protein CASSQVPGNSNQPQHF.

A note on this clone: One end of the junction is discordant with germline, which a read error may explain. CDR3 coding DNA: TGTGCTAGCAGCTTAGGAGTCTCAGCGGGAGCCAACGAGCAGTACTTC. Amino acids: CASSLGVSAGANEQYF. The V call is TRBV7-7, the J call TRBJ2-7; TRBD2 aligns across 8 bases. Germline values: CDR1 SSHAT, CDR2 FNYEAQ (reference sequence). The CDR3 contains 16 residues.

The genes are TRBV5-1 and TRBJ2-7; TRBD2 matches 8 bases. With 1 base clipped from V and 2 bases from J, the junction kept 14 bases outside the gene matches. Germline CDR1 is SGHRS and CDR2 is YFSETQ. The CDR3 spans 18 residues. In DNA, the CDR3 is TGCGCCAGCAGCTTGTTTTTGTCGAGCGGGAGTGGAACCTACGAGCAGTACTTC. This sequence encodes CASSLFLSSGSGTYEQYF.

The V and J genes are TRBV24-1 and TRBJ2-1; the match to TRBD1 covers 7 bases. Germline CDR1 KGHDR, CDR2 SFDVKD. Losses at the gene ends were 6 bases for V and 8 bases for J; bases not matched to a gene: 6. The CDR3 contains 13 residues. CDR3 in amino acids: CATSKQGIDEQFF. CDR3 nucleotide sequence: TGTGCCACCAGTAAACAGGGGATAGATGAGCAGTTCTTC.

The chain couples TRBV9 to TRBJ1-2, with a weak D call TRBD1 (6 bases). From germline, CDR1 is SGDLS and CDR2 YYNGEE. V lost 1 base to trimming and J lost 4 bases, with 8 bases between them. This CDR3 has 13 residues. CDR3 protein: CASSVRGGYGYTF. CDR3 sequence (DNA): TGTGCCAGCAGCGTAAGGGGGGGCTATGGCTACACCTTC.

V gene TRBV4-1 combines with J gene TRBJ1-2, with 8 bases aligning to TRBD1. The CDR3 spans 14 residues. With 3 bases clipped from V and 8 bases from J, the junction kept 8 bases outside the gene matches. Germline CDR1 MGHRA, CDR2 YSYEKL. This CDR3 reads CASSQPTGGRGYTF. CDR3 DNA: TGCGCCAGCAGCCAGCCCACAGGGGGGAGAGGCTACACCTTC.

The V and J genes are TRBV30 and TRBJ1-2; a possible D gene is TRBD1 (6 bases). V was trimmed by 3 bases and J by 3 bases, leaving 17 bases between them. CDR1 and CDR2 (germline): GTSNPN, SVGIG (reference sequence). This CDR3 contains 15 residues. CDR3 amino acids: CAWRLKGRGYYGYTF. The CDR3 bases are TGTGCCTGGAGACTAAAGGGGAGGGGGTACTATGGCTACACCTTC.

The chain couples TRBV5-1 to TRBJ2-3; perhaps TRBD2 as D (6 bases). Germline V gives CDR1 SGHRS, CDR2 YFSETQ. The CDR3 has 16 amino acids. The V and J ends lost 0 bases and 6 bases respectively, with 17 bases between them. CDR3 coding DNA: TGCGCCAGCAGCTTGGAGCTTAGGGAGGTGTCTGATACGCAGTATTTT. Translation: CASSLELREVSDTQYF.

In its sample, this clone was seen once. This chain uses TRBV4-1 with TRBJ2-1, with TRBD2 matching over 15 bases. The CDR3 is 20 amino acids. Losses at the gene ends were 4 bases for V and 6 bases for J; bases not matched to a gene: 16. Germline V gives CDR1 MGHRA, CDR2 YSYEKL. Written as DNA, the CDR3 is TGCGCCAGCAGCCTACTTCCGGGACTAGCGGGAGGCCCGGAGGGCAATGAGCAGTTCTTC. Its translation: CASSLLPGLAGGPEGNEQFF.

The chain employs TRBV7-9 and TRBJ2-5, with 11 bases fitting TRBD1. The germline V gene encodes CDR1 SEHNR and CDR2 FQNEAQ (reference sequence). The junction had 7 bases not matched to a gene; V was cut back by 5 bases and J by 5 bases. This CDR3 has 15 residues. CDR3 sequence: CASSRGTGGLETQYF. As DNA, the CDR3 is TGTGCCAGCAGCCGGGGGACAGGGGGGCTGGAGACCCAGTACTTC.

The CDR3 DNA reads as TGTGCCAGCAGCTCCAGGGAAATTGAAAAACTGTTTTTT. Residues: CASSSREIEKLFF. The chain combines TRBV11-3 with TRBJ1-4; TRBD1 is a possible D gene (5 bases). The CDR3 has 13 amino acids. CDR1 and CDR2 (germline): SGHNT, YENEEA. V was pared by 4 bases and J by 7 bases, with 10 bases between.